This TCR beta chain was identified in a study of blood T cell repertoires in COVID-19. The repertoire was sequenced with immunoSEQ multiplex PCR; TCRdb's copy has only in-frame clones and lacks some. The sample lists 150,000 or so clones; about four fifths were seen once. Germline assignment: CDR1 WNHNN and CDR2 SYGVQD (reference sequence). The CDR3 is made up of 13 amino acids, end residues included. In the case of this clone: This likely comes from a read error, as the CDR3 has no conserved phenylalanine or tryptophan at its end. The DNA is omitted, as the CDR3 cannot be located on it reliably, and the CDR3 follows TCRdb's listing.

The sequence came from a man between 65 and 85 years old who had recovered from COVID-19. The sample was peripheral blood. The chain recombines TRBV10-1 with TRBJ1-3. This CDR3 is CASSESVGSGLSI.